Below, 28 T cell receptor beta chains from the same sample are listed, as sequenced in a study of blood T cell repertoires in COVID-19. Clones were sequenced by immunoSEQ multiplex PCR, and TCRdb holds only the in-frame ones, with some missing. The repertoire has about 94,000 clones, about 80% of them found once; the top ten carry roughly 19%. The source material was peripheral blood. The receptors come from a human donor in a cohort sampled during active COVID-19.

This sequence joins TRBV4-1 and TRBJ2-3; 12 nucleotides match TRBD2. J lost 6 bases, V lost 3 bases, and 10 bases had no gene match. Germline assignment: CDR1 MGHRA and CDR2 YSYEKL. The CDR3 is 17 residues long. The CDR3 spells CASSQGRTSGISDTQYF. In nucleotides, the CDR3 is TGCGCCAGCAGCCAGGGTAGGACTAGCGGGATCTCGGATACGCAGTATTTT.

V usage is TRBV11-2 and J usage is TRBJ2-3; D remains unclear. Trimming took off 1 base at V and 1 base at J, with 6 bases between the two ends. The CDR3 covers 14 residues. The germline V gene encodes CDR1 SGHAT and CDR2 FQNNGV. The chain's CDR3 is CASSLGVGTDTQYF. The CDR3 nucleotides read TGTGCCAGCAGCTTAGGAGTAGGCACAGATACGCAGTATTTT.

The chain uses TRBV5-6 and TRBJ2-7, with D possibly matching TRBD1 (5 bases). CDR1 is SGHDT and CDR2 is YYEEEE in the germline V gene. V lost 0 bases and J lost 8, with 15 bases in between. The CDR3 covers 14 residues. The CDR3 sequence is CASSLGPGPPKQYF. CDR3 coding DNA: TGTGCCAGCAGCTTGGGGCCAGGGCCCCCCAAGCAGTACTTC. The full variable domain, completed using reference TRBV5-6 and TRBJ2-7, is DAGVTQSPTHLIKTRGQQVTLRCSPKSGHDTVSWYQQALGQGPQFIFQYYEEEERQRGNFPDRFSGHQFPNYSSELNVNALLLGDSALYLCASSLGPGPPKQYFGPGTRLTVT.

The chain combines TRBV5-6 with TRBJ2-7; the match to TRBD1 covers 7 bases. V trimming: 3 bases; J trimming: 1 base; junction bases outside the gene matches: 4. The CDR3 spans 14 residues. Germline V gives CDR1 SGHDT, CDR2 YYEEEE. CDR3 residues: CASSSTGQSYEQYF. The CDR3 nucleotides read TGTGCCAGCAGCTCGACGGGACAGTCCTACGAGCAGTACTTC.

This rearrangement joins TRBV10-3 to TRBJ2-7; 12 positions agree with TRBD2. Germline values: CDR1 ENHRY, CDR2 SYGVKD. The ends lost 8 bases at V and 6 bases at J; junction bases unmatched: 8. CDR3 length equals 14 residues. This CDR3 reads CAIGASGRAVEQYF. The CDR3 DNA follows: TGTGCCATCGGGGCTAGCGGGAGGGCGGTCGAGCAGTACTTC.

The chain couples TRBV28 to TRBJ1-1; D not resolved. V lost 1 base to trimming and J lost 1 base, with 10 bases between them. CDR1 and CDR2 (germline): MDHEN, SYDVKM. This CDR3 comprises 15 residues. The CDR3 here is CASSLFWRENTEAFF. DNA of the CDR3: TGTGCCAGCAGTTTATTTTGGAGGGAGAACACTGAAGCTTTCTTT. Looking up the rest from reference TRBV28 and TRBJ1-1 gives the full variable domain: DVKVTQSSRYLVKRTGEKVFLECVQDMDHENMFWYRQDPGLGLRLIYFSYDVKMKEKGDIPEGYSVSREKKERFSLILESASTNQTSMYLCASSLFWRENTEAFFGQGTRLTVV.

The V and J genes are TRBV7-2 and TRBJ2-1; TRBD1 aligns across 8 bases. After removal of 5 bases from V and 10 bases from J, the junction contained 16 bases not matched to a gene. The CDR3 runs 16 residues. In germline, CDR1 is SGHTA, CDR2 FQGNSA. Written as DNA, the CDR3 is TGTGCCAGCAGCCATAAAGCCCTATTACAGGGGGAAGAGCAGTTCTTC. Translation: CASSHKALLQGEEQFF.

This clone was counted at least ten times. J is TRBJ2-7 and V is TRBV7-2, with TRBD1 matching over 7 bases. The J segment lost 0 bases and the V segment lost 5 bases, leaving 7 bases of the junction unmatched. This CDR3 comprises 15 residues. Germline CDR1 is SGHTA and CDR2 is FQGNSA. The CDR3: CASSIYRGVSYEQYF. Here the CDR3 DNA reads TGTGCCAGCAGCATATACAGGGGAGTCTCCTACGAGCAGTACTTC.

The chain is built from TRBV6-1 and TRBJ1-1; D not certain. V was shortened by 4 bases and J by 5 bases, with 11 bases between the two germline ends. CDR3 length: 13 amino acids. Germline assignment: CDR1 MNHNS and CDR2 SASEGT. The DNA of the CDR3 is TGTGCCAGCAGTGTAGCGGCTGTAACTGAAGCTTTCTTT. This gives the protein CASSVAAVTEAFF.

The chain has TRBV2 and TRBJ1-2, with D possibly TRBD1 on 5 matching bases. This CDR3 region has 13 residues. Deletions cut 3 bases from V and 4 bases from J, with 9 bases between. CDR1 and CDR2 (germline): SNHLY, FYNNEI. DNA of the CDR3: TGTGCCAGCAGTGAGCGACAGTTCTATGGCTACACCTTC. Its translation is CASSERQFYGYTF.

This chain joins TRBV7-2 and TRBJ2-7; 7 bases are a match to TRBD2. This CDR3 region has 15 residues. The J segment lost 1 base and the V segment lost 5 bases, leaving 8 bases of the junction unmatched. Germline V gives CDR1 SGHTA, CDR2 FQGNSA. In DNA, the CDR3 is TGTGCCAGCAGCGTCGGGAGGTCTCATTCCTACGAGCAGTACTTC. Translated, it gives CASSVGRSHSYEQYF.

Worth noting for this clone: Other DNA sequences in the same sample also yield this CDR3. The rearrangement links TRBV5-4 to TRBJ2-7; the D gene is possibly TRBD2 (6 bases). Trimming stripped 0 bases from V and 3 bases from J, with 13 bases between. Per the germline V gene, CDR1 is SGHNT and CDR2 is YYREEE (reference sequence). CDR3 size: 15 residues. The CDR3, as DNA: TGTGCCAGCAGCTTGGGTCCGACTAGGAACTACGAGCAGTACTTC. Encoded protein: CASSLGPTRNYEQYF.

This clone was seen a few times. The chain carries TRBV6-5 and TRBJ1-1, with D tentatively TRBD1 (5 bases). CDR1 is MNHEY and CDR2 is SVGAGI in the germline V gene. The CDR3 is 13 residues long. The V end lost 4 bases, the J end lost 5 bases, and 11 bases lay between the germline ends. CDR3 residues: CASSSIRGTEAFF. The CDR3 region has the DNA TGTGCCAGCAGTTCGATTAGGGGTACTGAAGCTTTCTTT.

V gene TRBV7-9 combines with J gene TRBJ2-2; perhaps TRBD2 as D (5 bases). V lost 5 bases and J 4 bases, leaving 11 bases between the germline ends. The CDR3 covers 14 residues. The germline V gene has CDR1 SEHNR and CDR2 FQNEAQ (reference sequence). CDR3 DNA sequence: TGTGCCAGCAGCCCACGGACTCTCACCGGGGAGCTGTTTTTT. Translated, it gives CASSPRTLTGELFF.

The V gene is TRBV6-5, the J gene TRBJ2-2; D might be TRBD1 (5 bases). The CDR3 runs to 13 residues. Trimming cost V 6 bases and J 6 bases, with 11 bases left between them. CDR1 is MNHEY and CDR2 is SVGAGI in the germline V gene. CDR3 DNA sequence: TGTGCCAGCAGCCCGCGACAGTCCGGGGAGCTGTTTTTT. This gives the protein CASSPRQSGELFF.

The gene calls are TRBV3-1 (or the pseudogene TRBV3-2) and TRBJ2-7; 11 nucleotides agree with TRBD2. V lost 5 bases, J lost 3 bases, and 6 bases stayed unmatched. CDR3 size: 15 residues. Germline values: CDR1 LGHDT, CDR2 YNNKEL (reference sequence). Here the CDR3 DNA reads TGTGCCAGCAGCGGGGGACTAGCGGAGTTCTACGAGCAGTACTTC. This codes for CASSGGLAEFYEQYF.

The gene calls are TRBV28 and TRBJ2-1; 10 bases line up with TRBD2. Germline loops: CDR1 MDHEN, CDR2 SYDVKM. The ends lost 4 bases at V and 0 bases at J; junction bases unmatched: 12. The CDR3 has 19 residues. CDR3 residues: CASSSSGSGKTGSYNEQFF. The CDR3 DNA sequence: TGTGCCAGCAGTTCTAGCGGGAGTGGAAAGACGGGCTCCTACAATGAGCAGTTCTTC.

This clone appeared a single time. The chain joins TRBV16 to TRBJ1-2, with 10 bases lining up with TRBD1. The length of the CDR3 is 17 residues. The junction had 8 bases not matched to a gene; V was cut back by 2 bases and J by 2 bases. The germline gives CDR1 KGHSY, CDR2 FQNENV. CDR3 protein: CASSQRAAGQGNYGYTF. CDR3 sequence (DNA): TGTGCCAGCAGCCAACGGGCGGCGGGACAGGGGAACTATGGCTACACCTTC.

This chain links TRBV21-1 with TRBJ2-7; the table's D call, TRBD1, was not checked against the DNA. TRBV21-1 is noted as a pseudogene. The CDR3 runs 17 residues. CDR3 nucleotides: TGTGCCAGCAGCAAAGTGAGCGGACAGCTGAGCTCCTACGAGCAGTACTTC. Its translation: CASSKVSGQLSSYEQYF.

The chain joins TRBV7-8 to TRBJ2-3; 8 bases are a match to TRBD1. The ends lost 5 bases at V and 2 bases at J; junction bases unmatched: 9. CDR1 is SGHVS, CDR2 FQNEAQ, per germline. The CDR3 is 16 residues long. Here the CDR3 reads CASSTDRVQPTDTQYF. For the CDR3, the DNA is TGTGCCAGCAGCACGGACAGGGTGCAACCCACAGATACGCAGTATTTT.

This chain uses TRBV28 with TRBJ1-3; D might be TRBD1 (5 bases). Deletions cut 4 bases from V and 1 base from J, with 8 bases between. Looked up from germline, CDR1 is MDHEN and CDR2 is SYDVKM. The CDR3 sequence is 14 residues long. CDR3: CASSSGVSGNTIYF. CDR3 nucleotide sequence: TGTGCCAGCAGTTCGGGGGTATCTGGAAACACCATATATTTT.

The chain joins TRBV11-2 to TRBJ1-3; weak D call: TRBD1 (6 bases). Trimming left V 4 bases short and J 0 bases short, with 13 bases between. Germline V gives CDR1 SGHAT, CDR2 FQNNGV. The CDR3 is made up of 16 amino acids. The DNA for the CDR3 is TGTGCCAGCAGCTCTGCTGGGACATACTCTGGAAACACCATATATTTT. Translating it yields CASSSAGTYSGNTIYF.

CDR3 sequence (DNA): TGTGCCAGCAGCTCTATCCGACAGCCCCCCTACGAGCAGTACTTC. Protein product: CASSSIRQPPYEQYF. The chain carries TRBV11-2 and TRBJ2-7, with D possibly TRBD1 on 5 matching bases. The V end lost 4 bases, the J end lost 2 bases, and 15 bases lay between the germline ends. The CDR3 loop spans 15 amino acids. Germline CDR1 and CDR2: SGHAT and FQNNGV.

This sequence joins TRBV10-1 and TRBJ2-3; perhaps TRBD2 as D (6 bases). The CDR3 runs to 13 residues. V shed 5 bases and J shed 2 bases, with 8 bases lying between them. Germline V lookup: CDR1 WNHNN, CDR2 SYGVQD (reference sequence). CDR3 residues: CASSRDFTDTQYF. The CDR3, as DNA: TGCGCCAGCAGTCGGGACTTCACAGATACGCAGTATTTT.

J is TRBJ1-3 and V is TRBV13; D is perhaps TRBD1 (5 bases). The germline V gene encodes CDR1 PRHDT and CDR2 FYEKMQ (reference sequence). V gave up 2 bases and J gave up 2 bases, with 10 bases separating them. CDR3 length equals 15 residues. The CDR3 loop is CASSLLTVTGNTIYF. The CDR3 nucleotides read TGTGCCAGCAGCTTATTGACAGTAACTGGAAACACCATATATTTT.

The CDR3 sequence is CASSTGGQGTYEQYF. The CDR3 DNA is TGTGCCAGCTCAACGGGTGGACAGGGAACCTACGAGCAGTACTTC. The rearrangement links TRBV18 to TRBJ2-7; TRBD1 matches 8 bases. The germline V gene encodes CDR1 KGHSH and CDR2 LQKENI. CDR3 size: 15 residues. J was trimmed by 2 bases and V by 5 bases; bases with no gene match: 8. Supplemented by reference TRBV18 and TRBJ2-7, the full variable domain reads NAGVMQNPRHLVRRRGQEARLRCSPMKGHSHVYWYRQLPEEGLKFMVYLQKENIIDESGMPKERFSAEFPKEGPSILRIQQVVRGDSAAYFCASSTGGQGTYEQYFGPGTRLTVT.

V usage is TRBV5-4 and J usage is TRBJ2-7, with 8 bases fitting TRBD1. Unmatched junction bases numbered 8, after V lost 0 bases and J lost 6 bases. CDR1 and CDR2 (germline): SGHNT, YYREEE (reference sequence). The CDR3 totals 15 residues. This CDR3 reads CASSLVGQGVLEQYF. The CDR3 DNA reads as TGTGCCAGCAGCTTGGTAGGACAGGGAGTGCTCGAGCAGTACTTC.

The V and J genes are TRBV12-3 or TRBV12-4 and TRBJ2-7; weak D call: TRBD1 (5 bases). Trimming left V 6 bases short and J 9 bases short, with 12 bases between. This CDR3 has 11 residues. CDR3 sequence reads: CASSTTARQYF. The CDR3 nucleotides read TGTGCCAGCAGCACGACAGCTCGGCAGTACTTC.